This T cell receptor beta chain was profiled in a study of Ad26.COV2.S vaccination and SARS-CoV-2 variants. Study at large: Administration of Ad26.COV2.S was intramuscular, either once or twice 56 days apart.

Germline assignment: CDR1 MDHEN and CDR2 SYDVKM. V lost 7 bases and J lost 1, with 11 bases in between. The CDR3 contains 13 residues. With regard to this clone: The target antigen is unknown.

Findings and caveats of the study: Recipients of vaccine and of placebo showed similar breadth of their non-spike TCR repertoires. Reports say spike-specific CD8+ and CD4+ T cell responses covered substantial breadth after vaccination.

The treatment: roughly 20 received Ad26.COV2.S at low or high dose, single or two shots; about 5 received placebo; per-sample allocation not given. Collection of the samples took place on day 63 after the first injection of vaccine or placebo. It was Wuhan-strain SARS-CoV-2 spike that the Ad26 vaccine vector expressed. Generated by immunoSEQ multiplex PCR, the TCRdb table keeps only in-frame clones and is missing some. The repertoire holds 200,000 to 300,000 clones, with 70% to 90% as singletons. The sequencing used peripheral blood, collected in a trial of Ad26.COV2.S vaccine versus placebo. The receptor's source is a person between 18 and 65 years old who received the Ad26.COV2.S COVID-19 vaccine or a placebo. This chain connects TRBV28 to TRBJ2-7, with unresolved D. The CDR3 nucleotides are TGTGCCAGCACCTCAGGCGCTTCCTACGAGCAGTACGTC. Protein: CASTSGASYEQYV.